The 7 T cell receptor beta chains below come from one sample, sequenced in a study of T cell repertoires in cytomegalovirus infection. Antigens for these TCRs are unknown. TCRdb re-analysed the reads in MiXCR, keeping a single row per CDR3 protein. In the table there are 450,000 to 650,000 distinct CDR3 sequences, roughly 42% of which are singletons. Sample: cultured PBMCs, taken from culture after CMV antigen stimulation. The receptors were gathered from a human donor in good health (CMV status not recorded). Some clones in this sample may be carry-over from other donors' samples.

This clonotype has more than one count but fewer than ten. This chain uses TRBV20-1 with TRBJ1-2; TRBD1 agrees at 7 bases. CDR1 DFQATT and CDR2 SNEGSKA come from the germline V gene (reference sequence). This CDR3 has 15 residues. Trimming cost V 3 bases and J 2 bases; bases outside gene matches: 9. CDR3 sequence: CSASETGERNYGYTF. Here the CDR3 DNA reads TGCAGTGCTAGTGAAACAGGGGAAAGGAACTATGGCTACACCTTC.

The table lists this clonotype with a few counts. The rearrangement links TRBV19 to TRBJ2-1; D is possibly TRBD1 (5 bases). There are 16 residues in the CDR3. Germline V gene data show CDR1 as LNHDA and CDR2 as SQIVND (reference sequence). Deletions cut 4 bases from V and 1 base from J, with 14 bases between. As DNA, the CDR3 is TGTGCCAGTAGTAAAACCAACAGGTTTTCCTACAATGAGCAGTTCTTC. Translated, it gives CASSKTNRFSYNEQFF.

This clonotype was observed many times. The chain links TRBV7-2 to TRBJ2-3; 9 nucleotides align to TRBD2. The CDR3 length is 16 residues. CDR1 and CDR2 (germline): SGHTA, FQGNSA. After removal of 3 bases from V and 5 bases from J, the junction contained 9 bases not matched to a gene. The CDR3 nucleotides read TGTGCCAGCAGCTTTTCCGGGACTAGCTATAGAGATACGCAGTATTTT. This codes for CASSFSGTSYRDTQYF.

The V and J genes are TRBV7-9 and TRBJ1-4; 9 nucleotides line up with TRBD1. V was clipped by 5 bases and J by 6 bases; unmatched bases: 4. Germline lookup yields CDR1 SEHNR and CDR2 FQNEAQ (reference sequence). The CDR3 contains 14 residues. The CDR3 sequence: CASSAGTGYEKLFF. CDR3 DNA sequence: TGTGCCAGCAGCGCCGGGACAGGGTATGAAAAACTGTTTTTT.

This clonotype showed up just a few times. The rearrangement uses TRBV7-8 and TRBJ1-4; possibly TRBD1 for D (6 bases). Germline V gives CDR1 SGHVS, CDR2 FQNEAQ. The CDR3 is 19 residues long. The V gene lost 4 bases and the J gene lost 0 bases, with 21 bases spanning the gap. DNA for the CDR3: TGTGCCAGCAGCTCACCGATGGGGGGGGCTACCTCAACTAATGAAAAACTGTTTTTT. Protein: CASSSPMGGATSTNEKLFF.

V gene TRBV19 combines with J gene TRBJ1-2; 7 bases agree with TRBD1. This CDR3 is built from 15 residues. V shed 7 bases, J shed 8 bases, and the junction held 16 bases outside the gene matches. Germline CDR1 reads LNHDA; CDR2 reads SQIVND (reference sequence). DNA for the CDR3: TGTGCCAGTACCTTCCCCCACAGGGGCCAAAGGGGCTACACCTTC. Amino acid sequence: CASTFPHRGQRGYTF.

J is TRBJ2-7 and V is TRBV12-3 or TRBV12-4; 7 bases match TRBD2. V shed 11 bases, J shed 5 bases, and the junction held 6 bases outside the gene matches. The CDR3 runs to 11 residues. CDR3 DNA: TGTGCCGGCGGGGGAGGGCACGAGCAGTACTTC. Translating gives CAGGGGHEQYF.